This T cell receptor (beta chain) is from a study of T-cell memory formation after mild COVID-19. As regards this clonotype: What it recognizes is unknown.

From the 5' RACE reads, TCRdb called clonotypes with MiXCR, one entry per CDR3 protein. The sample has roughly 450,000 distinct CDR3 sequences, roughly 18% seen once; the top ten hold 9% to 15%. This CDR3 is 14 amino acids long. Germline V gene sequence: CDR1 SGHTA, CDR2 FQGNSA. J was trimmed by 5 bases and V by 5 bases; bases with no gene match: 8. Study-wide findings and caveats: CD8+ contracting clones occupied EMRA, while CD4+ ones occupied mainly CM and EM.

Sequencing used PBMCs or a T cell subset sorted from them (not recorded which). This chain connects TRBV7-2 to TRBJ1-2, with 7 bases aligning to TRBD1. The TCR was taken from an adult woman who had mild COVID-19 (a few samples of this study predate the infection). Cell type and time point are not known. CDR3 DNA: TGTGCCAGCAGCCTACCGGGACAGATGTATGGCTACACCTTC. This codes for CASSLPGQMYGYTF.